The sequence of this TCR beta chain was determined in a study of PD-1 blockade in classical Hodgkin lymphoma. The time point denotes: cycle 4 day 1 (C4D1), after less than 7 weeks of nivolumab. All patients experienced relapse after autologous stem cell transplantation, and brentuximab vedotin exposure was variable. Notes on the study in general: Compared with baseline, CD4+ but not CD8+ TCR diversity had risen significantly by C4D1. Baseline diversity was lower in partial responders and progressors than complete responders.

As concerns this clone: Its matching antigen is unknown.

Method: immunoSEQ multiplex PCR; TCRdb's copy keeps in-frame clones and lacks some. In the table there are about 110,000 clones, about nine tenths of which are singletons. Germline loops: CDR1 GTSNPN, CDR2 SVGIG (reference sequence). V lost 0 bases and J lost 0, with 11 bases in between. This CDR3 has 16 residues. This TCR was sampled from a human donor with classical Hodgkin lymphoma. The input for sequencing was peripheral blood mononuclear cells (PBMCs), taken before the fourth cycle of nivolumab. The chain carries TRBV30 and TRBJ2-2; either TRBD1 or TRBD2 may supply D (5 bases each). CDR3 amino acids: CAWSVIGATNTGELFF. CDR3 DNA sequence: TGTGCCTGGAGTGTAATCGGGGCAACGAACACCGGGGAGCTGTTTTTT.